This paragraph covers one T cell receptor beta chain sequence. The entry originates in a study of blood T cell repertoires in COVID-19. Study-wide background: Collection of acute and convalescent COVID-19 samples took place in the United States, Italy and Spain. PBMCs, B-cell-depleted T cells, or T cells provided the cDNA or gDNA that made up the material.

Authors' processing steps: How many nucleated cells were present was estimated from reference gene primer amplification. Some clones are missing from TCRdb's copy, which holds only in-frame ones; the method was immunoSEQ multiplex PCR. V, J and clone size are taken as reported in that table, and D and trimming were inferred from the DNA itself. The data show 330,000 or so clones, about 87% seen once. This CDR3 region has 15 residues. The trim removed 5 bases at V and 3 bases at J, leaving 6 bases unmatched. CDR1 is KGHDR, CDR2 SFDVKD, per germline. Seattle cases were enrolled at active infection and followed longitudinally.

The chain joins TRBV24-1 to TRBJ1-1; TRBD1 aligns across 9 bases. The sequence came from a man aged 30 to 45 with COVID-19, enrolled during active disease. Sequenced sample: peripheral blood. This chain's CDR3 is CATSVEGQGDTEAFF. DNA of the CDR3: TGTGCCACCAGTGTTGAGGGACAGGGCGACACTGAAGCTTTCTTT.